This T cell receptor beta chain was observed in a study of cytomegalovirus exposure and HLA in healthy donors (dated 2017 in TCRdb). Turning to the overall study: An earlier analysis of approximately 550 of the donors reported 250 to 350 Gb of sequence data and 100 million to 140 million unique TCR beta sequences from about 179 million T cells. An early release that covered about 600 HLA-typed donors contained about 300 gigabases of sequencing data and 80 million or so unique TCR sequences. The genetic ancestry cluster associated with self-reported Caucasian donors included about 81% of the roughly 380 genotyped donors. The study aimed to test whether signatures of past pathogen exposure could be identified by cataloging public T cell receptors. The study used immunosequencing to profile the T cell repertoires of more than 650 subjects and linked those repertoires to cytomegalovirus serostatus. A separate validation cohort of some 130 different subjects was used in addition to the approximately 610-subject first cohort. To predict cytomegalovirus infection status, the study combined high-throughput TCR immunosequencing, statistical association of individual TCRs with disease status, and machine learning. In a later analysis, previously published TCR beta repertoires from about 640 donors were re-analyzed and high-resolution HLA genotyping was added so that TCR occurrence patterns could be studied. Rather than drawing on any new phenotypic data, the later analysis identified candidate immune exposures from TCR beta sequences and the way those sequences occurred across donors. In an earlier analysis of around 540 of the donors, high-throughput TCR beta sequencing was used to judge whether each TCR beta V gene segment behaved as functional or pseudogenic. Donor age, sex, ethnicity and CMV serostatus were compiled together with the repertoire data. A later genetic analysis took genome-wide SNP genotypes for about 55% of the roughly 700 donors and used that subset as a discovery cohort. All discovery cohort repertoires had been generated using a single sequencing platform. Class I and class II HLA loci were covered by the typing at four-digit resolution. Typing coverage differed by locus: A, B, C, DRB1 and DQB1 were typed in roughly 629-640 donors, DQA1 in about 550, DPA1 in around 600, and DPB1 in just under 490. Five DR-DQ haplotypes were handled as single units for association and clustering because linkage in the cohort was strong. Among some 410 genotyped donors of the cohort, an average of 235,054 unique TCR beta nucleotide sequences were sequenced per donor, 15% to 20% of them non-productive.

In total, about 650 healthy bone marrow donors made up the cohort. At the time of sampling, every cohort member was nominally healthy, though immune exposures that went unrecorded were likely present. The donor tested CMV seronegative and was one of the 352 seronegative cohort members. Each donor provided a peripheral blood sample, and peripheral blood mononuclear cells were used for TCR beta sequencing. Genomic DNA extraction from the blood cell samples was performed with the Qiagen DNeasy Blood Extraction Kit. Points the paper makes about the study in general: A total of fewer than 200 TCR beta chains were listed by the study as associated with cytomegalovirus. A later genetic analysis reported fewer N-insertions in productive TCRs among donors in an Asian-associated ancestry cluster than the roughly 650-donor mean. A cluster of highly shared sequence variants was judged likely to be a technical artifact of the sequencing pipeline. According to the authors, the approach could potentially be generalized to other disease states and immunological phenotypes. At a false discovery rate of 0.05, a later analysis linked 15,000 to 20,000 TCR beta sequences to specific HLA alleles. Because some donors lacked HLA typing at each locus, the association tests relied only on the typed subset. In a later analysis, HLA-associated TCR beta chains showed more clonal expansion and lower generation probabilities than non-associated chains that were equally common. In a later analysis, the rate of TCR association differed among HLA loci, with DRB1 alleles having the most associated TCRs and HLA-C alleles having the fewest. Presence/absence analyses assumed roughly uniform sequencing depth across donors, an assumption that may not hold. A further reported finding was that TCR beta sequences accurately predicted the HLA-A and HLA-B alleles for most subjects in the first cohort. Immune exposure information for the cohort was limited to CMV serostatus. Linkage disequilibrium might explain the correlated functional status among segregating V segments, but an unknown experimental factor could not be ruled out. According to a later analysis, most CMV-associated TCR beta chains appeared to be HLA-restricted, and the HLA associations seemed to be driven largely by CMV exposure. When HLA alleles, especially DR and DQ, strongly co-occurred, TCR associations were difficult to assign to individual alleles. Broadly in line with IMGT annotations, most TCR beta V segments showed up in productive rearrangements about 87% or about 30% of the time in an earlier analysis of 587 of the donors. The 87-base-pair reads could not distinguish some IMGT-functional V segments, including TRBV6-2 and TRBV6-3, so those segments were excluded. In a later analysis, several top co-occurrence clusters were reported to appear linked to parvovirus B19, influenza, CMV and Epstein-Barr virus. Around 16 rarely observed V segments, including chromosome 9 orphons, were excluded from the earlier analysis of approximately 500 of the donors because counts were too low. Most TCR sequences were observed very rarely across donors, whereas some public TCRs were present in many individuals. A few of the identified cytomegalovirus-associated TCR beta chains were confirmed in vitro to be specific for cytomegalovirus antigens. In a later genetic analysis, a missense DCLRE1C variant was associated with V-gene and J-gene trimming of TCR beta chains, and the association was replicated in an independent cohort. This cohort had only TCR beta chains sequenced, and the lack of alpha or paired-chain data limited which features could be detected. The classifier was reported to diagnose cytomegalovirus status with high specificity and sensitivity in both the original and validation cohorts.

As to this clone: Its cognate antigen has yet to be identified. Base qualities are missing; no much larger clone stands one base away.

Trimming leaves V shorter by 1 base and J shorter by 6 bases, with the junction holding 9 bases beyond the gene matches. CDR1 and CDR2, per the germline V gene, are MGHRA and YSYEKL. The cysteine opens and the phenylalanine closes a CDR3 of 16 amino acids. Just the 48-base CDR3 DNA is kept, in frame starting at base 1. The protocol used for the library was the immunoSEQ multiplex PCR assay. For the multiplex PCR, a mixture combining 60 forward primers for TCR Vbeta segments and 13 reverse primers for TCR Jbeta segments was used. The CDR3 region of rearranged TCR beta genes was amplified from genomic DNA by a multiplex PCR assay. On the Illumina HiSeq System, the amplified TCR beta libraries were sequenced as 87-base-pair reads. In the source study's methods: A later analysis counted some 80 million unique TCR beta chains across the 700 or so repertoires, and about 10 million of these chains were shared by at least two donors. A nearest-neighbor algorithm error-corrected the raw reads and collapsed the reads into unique sequences, merging closely related sequences to remove PCR and sequencing errors. Alignment of CDR3 sequences to IMGT reference sequences was used to assign V, D and J gene segments. Each retained sequence needed at least a six-nucleotide match to both a V gene segment and a J gene segment. A rearrangement counted as productive if the CDR3 had no stop codons and remained in frame with V and J, and every other rearrangement counted as non-productive. CDR3 was defined according to IMGT convention as the region running from the second conserved V-encoded cysteine to the conserved J-encoded phenylalanine. Sequences without an unambiguous match to a single V gene segment were excluded from the earlier analysis of approximately 560 of the donors. An earlier analysis of just under 600 of the donors called V segments functional above 56.7% productive rearrangements and segregating when the between-donor standard deviation exceeded 5%. A statistical classification framework was built for diagnosing cytomegalovirus status from the catalog of TCR beta chain sequences. In a later analysis, TCR nucleotide sequences were compared against IMGT/GENE-DB human TR gene sequences so that V and J genes could be assigned. Using the TCRdist pipeline, a later analysis assigned CDR3 sequences along with most-parsimonious VDJ recombination scenarios. In a later analysis, every TCR beta chain was defined by the combination of its CDR3 amino acid sequence and its V-gene family, and reads without a unique V-gene family were dropped. To address suspected cross-contamination and a sequencing artifact, a later analysis removed 592 highly shared, low-generation-probability nucleotide sequences. In a later analysis, a clonal expansion index for each public chain was calculated from normalized within-repertoire ranks of inferred template counts. In a later analysis, generation probabilities were computed using a VDJ recombination model fitted to out-of-frame rearrangements, and the results were checked against IGoR. A later analysis scored TCR-TCR, TCR-HLA and TCR-CMV co-occurrence with hypergeometric tests, applying a repertoire-size bias correction to TCR pairs. To estimate false discovery rates, a later analysis permuted the HLA or CMV assignments 20 times. In a later analysis, co-occurring TCRs were grouped using DBSCAN, and TCRdist sequence similarity was added for clustering within HLA-allele-positive subsets. For co-occurrence clustering, repertoires with fewer than 30,000 or more than 120,000 public chains were excluded, along with roughly 5 repertoires with anomalous nucleotide sharing. Imported from immuneACCESS, the table was reduced by TCRdb to in-frame sequences with V and J called. These copies leave out some clones; in studies compared against another copy, an unresolved V gene accounts for under half, and the cause of the remainder is not known. The V and J calls and clone size come from that table; D and trimming were worked out from the DNA. The sample table contains 70,000 to 95,000 clones; only one count was recorded for around 82% of them. 2.5% to 4% of the sample rests with the top ten.

This chain joins TRBV4-1 to TRBJ2-3, with 8 junctional bases fitting TRBD2. Sequencing was carried out using PBMCs. This clonotype originated in a man aged 50 or older in good health and CMV-seronegative. This receptor carries the CDR3 CASSQVSGTSKDTQYF. Read as DNA, the sequence is TGCGCCAGCAGCCAAGTCTCCGGGACTAGTAAGGATACGCAGTATTTT.